Each of the 24 T cell receptor beta chains below was sequenced from the same sample in a study of CD8+ T cells in alopecia areata. Extracted from the samples, RNA was reverse transcribed into cDNA to serve as the sequencing template. Here immunoSEQ multiplex PCR was the method, and the copy in TCRdb shows in-frame clones only, minus some. The sample holds about 190,000 clones, less than 65% seen once. Treatment: oral pan-JAK inhibitor, 5-10 mg twice daily. The sequenced sample was CD4+ T cells sorted from blood, obtained at week 24, from a patient treated with tofacitinib. The receptors come from a human donor with alopecia areata.

This chain links TRBV27 with TRBJ1-4; D is undetermined. The CDR3 runs to 15 residues. V was pared by 7 bases and J by 0 bases, with 12 bases between. Germline CDR1 and CDR2: MNHEY and SMNVEV (reference sequence). CDR3 DNA sequence: TGTGCCAGCACCCCCAGGAGCCCAACTAATGAAAAACTGTTTTTT. It encodes CASTPRSPTNEKLFF.

The rearrangement uses TRBV27 and TRBJ2-3; D might be TRBD2 (5 bases). V was trimmed by 0 bases and J by 6 bases, leaving 10 bases between them. The germline gives CDR1 MNHEY, CDR2 SMNVEV (reference sequence). The CDR3 length is 14 residues. Here the CDR3 reads CASSLSIRGDTQYF. The DNA for the CDR3 is TGTGCCAGCAGTTTATCGATTCGCGGGGATACGCAGTATTTT.

This clone was observed once. The rearrangement links TRBV18 to TRBJ2-7, with unresolved D. From germline, CDR1 is KGHSH and CDR2 LQKENI. V lost 6 bases, J lost 4 bases, and 10 bases lay in between. This CDR3 spans 12 amino acids. The chain's CDR3 is CASSPSEYEQYF. The CDR3 nucleotides are TGTGCCAGCTCCCCTTCTGAGTACGAGCAGTACTTC.

The chain combines TRBV29-1 with TRBJ2-1, with 7 bases lining up with TRBD1. Trimming at V came to 4 bases and at J to 7 bases, leaving 13 bases not matched to a gene. In germline, CDR1 is SQVTM, CDR2 ANQGSEA. CDR3 length: 15 residues. This CDR3 reads CSVAVPTGKTNEQFF. The CDR3 bases are TGCAGCGTTGCTGTACCGACAGGGAAGACTAATGAGCAGTTCTTC.

Here the CDR3 DNA reads TGCAGCGCCTGGGGGGATCAGTATGAGCAGTTCTTC. This translates into CSAWGDQYEQFF. This chain links TRBV29-1 with TRBJ2-1; possible D gene TRBD2, 6 bases. The CDR3 covers 12 residues. V lost 7 bases to trimming and J lost 8 bases, with 15 bases between them. Germline CDR1 reads SQVTM; CDR2 reads ANQGSEA.

The chain links TRBV10-3 to TRBJ2-2; the D is unclear. Germline CDR1 reads ENHRY; CDR2 reads SYGVKD. The CDR3 is made up of 11 amino acids. The V and J ends lost 4 bases and 4 bases respectively, with 1 base between them. The CDR3 spells CAISATGELFF. The CDR3, as DNA: TGTGCCATCAGTGCCACCGGGGAGCTGTTTTTT.

In the case of this clone: The sample has other DNA sequences that encode this CDR3 too. The chain has TRBV4-3 and TRBJ1-3; D is unclear. CDR3 length: 15 residues. Deletions cut 0 bases from V and 0 bases from J, with 6 bases between. CDR1 and CDR2 from the germline V gene are LGHNA and YSLEER. In DNA, the CDR3 is TGCGCCAGCAGCCAAGATTTGGGCTCTGGAAACACCATATATTTT. Its translation is CASSQDLGSGNTIYF.

The rearrangement links TRBV4-1 to TRBJ2-7, with 8 positions matching TRBD1. The CDR3 contains 14 residues. J lost 4 bases, V lost 3 bases, and 5 bases had no gene match. Germline CDR1 MGHRA, CDR2 YSYEKL. Written as DNA, the CDR3 is TGCGCCAGCAGCCATGAAAGGACAGGGTACGAGCAGTACTTC. As protein: CASSHERTGYEQYF.

The chain combines TRBV19 with TRBJ2-2, with 10 bases that match TRBD2. The ends lost 6 bases at V and 7 bases at J; junction bases unmatched: 2. This CDR3 comprises 13 residues. Germline CDR1 reads LNHDA; CDR2 reads SQIVND (reference sequence). CDR3: CASRLAGLGELFF. In nucleotides, the CDR3 is TGTGCCAGTAGACTAGCGGGGCTCGGGGAGCTGTTTTTT.

This clone was seen a handful of times. The chain couples TRBV19 to TRBJ1-1; the D is unclear. The CDR3 totals 13 residues. The germline V and J ends were trimmed by 4 bases and 1 base, with 7 bases remaining between them. Germline CDR1 reads LNHDA; CDR2 reads SQIVND (reference sequence). The CDR3 DNA is TGTGCCAGTAGTAAGGCAGGGAACACTGAAGCTTTCTTT. It yields the protein CASSKAGNTEAFF.

This clone appeared a single time. V usage is TRBV15 and J usage is TRBJ2-7; D is possibly TRBD1 (5 bases). This CDR3 has 13 amino acids. CDR1 is LNHNV and CDR2 is YYDKDF in the germline V gene (reference sequence). V lost 2 bases and J 7 bases, leaving 12 bases between the germline ends. This chain's CDR3 is CATSRSQGEEQYF. The CDR3 nucleotides read TGTGCCACCAGCAGATCGCAGGGTGAGGAGCAGTACTTC.

The gene calls are TRBV4-3 and TRBJ2-1, with no clear D. CDR1 is LGHNA and CDR2 is YSLEER in the germline V gene. The CDR3 contains 15 residues. Between the trimmed V and J ends, which lost 0 bases and 5 bases, there was a span of 11 bases. CDR3 sequence reads: CASSQEVWPNNEQFF. CDR3 nucleotides: TGCGCCAGCAGCCAAGAGGTTTGGCCCAACAATGAGCAGTTCTTC.

This clone was picked up a small number of times. The V and J genes are TRBV7-3 and TRBJ2-5, with TRBD2 identical over 8 bases. J gave up 5 bases and V 5 bases, and 4 bases lay outside the gene matches. This CDR3 contains 13 residues. The germline V gene has CDR1 SGHTA and CDR2 FQGTGA. CDR3 amino acids: CASSLREGETQYF. The CDR3 DNA sequence: TGTGCCAGCAGCCTTCGGGAGGGTGAGACCCAGTACTTC. Full variable domain (rest looked up from reference TRBV7-3 and TRBJ2-5): GAGVSQTPSNKVTEKGKYVELRCDPISGHTALYWYRQSLGQGPEFLIYFQGTGAADDSGLPNDRFFAVRPEGSVSTLKIQRTERGDSAVYLCASSLREGETQYFGPGTRLLVL.

V and J are TRBV29-1 and TRBJ2-7; no reliable D call. From germline, CDR1 is SQVTM and CDR2 ANQGSEA. The ends were cut back, 5 bases at V and 3 bases at J, with 8 bases in the middle. The CDR3 sequence is 11 residues long. CDR3 sequence (DNA): TGCAGCGTTTCGCAGAGCTACGAGCAGTACTTC. Translating it yields CSVSQSYEQYF.

This CDR3 reads CASSLQGELFF. CDR3 bases: TGTGCCAGCAGCTTACAAGGGGAGCTGTTTTTT. The V and J genes are TRBV7-2 and TRBJ2-2; D is unclear. Germline V gives CDR1 SGHTA, CDR2 FQGNSA. This CDR3 is 11 amino acids long. The V and J ends lost 2 bases and 8 bases respectively, with 3 bases between them.

J is TRBJ1-4 and V is TRBV7-9; weak D call: TRBD1 (5 bases). This CDR3 contains 15 residues. V was shortened by 1 base and J by 5 bases, with 11 bases between the two germline ends. The germline gives CDR1 SEHNR, CDR2 FQNEAQ (reference sequence). CDR3 sequence: CASSLDGTSNEKLFF. CDR3 coding DNA: TGTGCCAGCAGCTTAGACGGGACTTCGAATGAAAAACTGTTTTTT.

J is TRBJ1-6 and V is TRBV15, with D unclear. The CDR3 totals 15 residues. Germline V gene sequence: CDR1 LNHNV, CDR2 YYDKDF (reference sequence). Between the trimmed V and J ends, which lost 1 base and 10 bases, there was a span of 14 bases. In DNA form, the CDR3 reads TGTGCCACCAGCAGAGCCCCGTCGTTTGACTCACCCCTCCACTTT. Translation gives CATSRAPSFDSPLHF.

This sequence joins TRBV29-1 and TRBJ2-7; D remains unclear. This CDR3 contains 13 residues. Germline assignment: CDR1 SQVTM and CDR2 ANQGSEA. V was clipped by 0 bases and J by 2 bases, with 8 bases between them. CDR3: CSVEEGKPYEQYF. The CDR3 nucleotides read TGCAGCGTTGAAGAGGGCAAGCCCTACGAGCAGTACTTC.

Note on this clone: The junction shows a germline mismatch at one end, possibly a read error. The rearrangement joins TRBV25-1 to TRBJ1-2; no clear D. Germline V lookup: CDR1 MGHDK, CDR2 SYGVNS. The CDR3 spans 11 residues. The CDR3 DNA reads TGTGCCAGCACTGAAGGGTATGGCTACACCTTC. Translated, it gives CASTEGYGYTF.

The CDR3 nucleotides read TGCGCCAGCAGCCATCGCGGCGGGGAGACCCAGTACTTC. This codes for CASSHRGGETQYF. The chain joins TRBV4-3 to TRBJ2-5; tentatively, D is TRBD2 (5 bases). CDR1 is LGHNA and CDR2 is YSLEER in the germline V gene. This CDR3 comprises 13 residues. V was shortened by 3 bases and J by 5 bases, with 10 bases between the two germline ends.

This clone was counted between two and nine times. V gene TRBV11-1 combines with J gene TRBJ2-6; a possible D gene is TRBD2 (6 bases). The germline CDR1 and CDR2 sequences are SGHAT and FQDESV (reference sequence). The CDR3 has 18 amino acids. Trimming cost V 0 bases and J 0 bases, with 12 bases left between them. The CDR3 DNA reads TGTGCCAGCAGCTTAGCGTTGCTCGGGGGCTCTGGGGCCAACGTCCTGACTTTC. Translation: CASSLALLGGSGANVLTF.

In this sample, this clone turned up a few times. The rearrangement joins TRBV23-1 to TRBJ2-2; D ambiguous. TRBV23-1 is an open reading frame, and its role is uncertain. V was shortened by 3 bases and J by 2 bases, with 16 bases between the two germline ends. The CDR3 covers 17 residues. In DNA form, the CDR3 reads TGCGCCAGCAGTCATTCCACCCGGACCTCTAACACCGGGGAGCTGTTTTTT. Translation gives CASSHSTRTSNTGELFF.

The CDR3 DNA follows: TGTGCCAGCAGCGTAGGACCAGCACTTTATAGCGGGGACCACACAGATACGCAGTATTTT. It translates to CASSVGPALYSGDHTDTQYF. The chain combines TRBV9 with TRBJ2-3, with TRBD2 matching 8 bases. Germline loops: CDR1 SGDLS, CDR2 YYNGEE. This CDR3 spans 20 amino acids. After removal of 0 bases from V and 2 bases from J, the junction contained 17 bases not matched to a gene.

In its sample, this clone was seen a few times. The chain has TRBV28 and TRBJ1-6; D is ambiguous. This CDR3 has 11 residues. From germline, CDR1 is MDHEN and CDR2 SYDVKM. The germline V and J ends were trimmed by 7 bases and 8 bases, with 6 bases remaining between them. CDR3 nucleotides: TGTGCCAGCAATGGCGATTCACCCCTCCACTTT. Translating it yields CASNGDSPLHF. Full variable domain (missing parts from reference TRBV28 and TRBJ1-6): DVKVTQSSRYLVKRTGEKVFLECVQDMDHENMFWYRQDPGLGLRLIYFSYDVKMKEKGDIPEGYSVSREKKERFSLILESASTNQTSMYLCASNGDSPLHFGNGTRLTVT.